The rows below give T cell receptor beta chains drawn from one sample of a study of cytomegalovirus exposure and HLA in healthy donors. Sequenced by immunoSEQ multiplex PCR; TCRdb stores in-frame clones only, minus some. In the table there are 160,000 or so clones, around four fifths of which are singletons. The sample was PBMCs. The source of these receptors is a man aged 45-60 years in good health and CMV-seropositive. CDR3s include the opening cysteine and the closing phenylalanine or tryptophan. The order of the fields is CDR3 protein, CDR3 DNA, D gene, J gene, clone size, V gene. The D gene is left open where the match is weak. Not all rows give a size; the values are once, few, many and, for expanded clones, a class.

CDR3 protein: CASSSGQGINYGYTF; CDR3 DNA: TGTGCCAGCAGCTCGGGACAGGGGATAAACTATGGCTACACCTTC; D gene: TRBD1; J gene: TRBJ1-2; clone size: -; V gene: TRBV7-6
CDR3 protein: CASSRTSGRETQYF; CDR3 DNA: TGTGCCAGCAGTCGGACTAGCGGGAGGGAGACCCAGTACTTC; D gene: TRBD2; J gene: TRBJ2-5; clone size: -; V gene: TRBV11-2
CDR3 protein: CASSQDIAGGTYNEQFF; CDR3 DNA: TGCGCCAGCAGCCAAGACATAGCGGGGGGTACCTACAATGAGCAGTTCTTC; D gene: TRBD2; J gene: TRBJ2-1; clone size: few; V gene: TRBV4-3
CDR3 protein: CAWSVRERFYNSPLHF; CDR3 DNA: TGTGCCTGGAGTGTACGTGAGAGATTCTATAATTCACCCCTCCACTTT; D gene: -; J gene: TRBJ1-6; clone size: -; V gene: TRBV30
CDR3 protein: CASSAGTTGNTEAFF; CDR3 DNA: TGTGCCAGCAGTGCCGGGACAACGGGAAACACTGAAGCTTTCTTT; D gene: -; J gene: TRBJ1-1; clone size: once; V gene: TRBV6-5
CDR3 protein: CASSAFVGGRVETQYF; CDR3 DNA: TGTGCCAGCAGCGCGTTTGTCGGCGGGAGGGTGGAGACCCAGTACTTC; D gene: TRBD2; J gene: TRBJ2-5; clone size: -; V gene: TRBV7-9
CDR3 protein: CASNIDRVHEQFF; CDR3 DNA: TGTGCCAGCAACATAGACAGGGTGCATGAGCAGTTCTTC; D gene: TRBD1; J gene: TRBJ2-1; clone size: -; V gene: TRBV11-2
CDR3 protein: CASSLVTAGTNYGYTF; CDR3 DNA: TGTGCCAGCAGCTTGGTTACGGCAGGGACTAACTATGGCTACACCTTC; D gene: -; J gene: TRBJ1-2; clone size: -; V gene: TRBV5-5
CDR3 protein: CATTQENNSPLHF; CDR3 DNA: TGTGCCACTACACAGGAGAACAATTCACCCCTCCACTTT; D gene: -; J gene: TRBJ1-6; clone size: -; V gene: TRBV19
CDR3 protein: CASSLQGGTQYF; CDR3 DNA: TGTGCCAGCAGTTTACAGGGAGGGACCCAGTACTTC; D gene: -; J gene: TRBJ2-5; clone size: -; V gene: TRBV7-9
CDR3 protein: CASSSLGELFF; CDR3 DNA: TGTGCCAGCAGTTCTCTCGGGGAGCTGTTTTTT; D gene: -; J gene: TRBJ2-2; clone size: once; V gene: TRBV6-5
CDR3 protein: CASSQPDRTRGTEAFF; CDR3 DNA: TGCGCCAGCAGCCAACCCGACAGGACTCGGGGCACTGAAGCTTTCTTT; D gene: -; J gene: TRBJ1-1; clone size: -; V gene: TRBV4-1
CDR3 protein: CASTSGGFRGFF; CDR3 DNA: TGTGCCAGTACTAGCGGGGGCTTTCGGGGGTTCTTC; D gene: TRBD2; J gene: TRBJ2-1; clone size: -; V gene: TRBV7-9
CDR3 protein: CASSFLLRAREQYF; CDR3 DNA: TGTGCCAGCAGTTTTCTTTTGAGAGCACGGGAGCAGTACTTC; D gene: -; J gene: TRBJ2-7; clone size: -; V gene: TRBV28
CDR3 protein: CASSLPPGSEAFF; CDR3 DNA: TGCGCCAGCAGCTTACCACCCGGGTCTGAAGCTTTCTTT; D gene: -; J gene: TRBJ1-1; clone size: -; V gene: TRBV5-1
CDR3 protein: CASQQDQPQHF; CDR3 DNA: TGTGCCAGCCAACAGGATCAGCCCCAGCATTTT; D gene: -; J gene: TRBJ1-5; clone size: -; V gene: TRBV6-1
CDR3 protein: CASSMSLAGTYEQYF; CDR3 DNA: TGTGCCAGTAGTATGTCCCTAGCGGGCACCTACGAGCAGTACTTC; D gene: TRBD2; J gene: TRBJ2-7; clone size: -; V gene: TRBV19
CDR3 protein: CASSLAGGSGRAGDEQYF; CDR3 DNA: TGTGCCAGCAGCTTGGCAGGTGGTAGCGGGAGGGCCGGGGACGAGCAGTACTTC; D gene: TRBD2; J gene: TRBJ2-7; clone size: -; V gene: TRBV5-6
CDR3 protein: CASSLRGRDTEAFF; CDR3 DNA: TGTGCCAGCAGCTTGAGGGGGCGCGACACTGAAGCTTTCTTT; D gene: TRBD1; J gene: TRBJ1-1; clone size: -; V gene: TRBV7-9
CDR3 protein: CASSTTRGYRGLPGNTIYF; CDR3 DNA: TGTGCCAGCAGTACTACAAGAGGATACAGGGGGCTCCCTGGAAACACCATATATTTT; D gene: TRBD1; J gene: TRBJ1-3; clone size: -; V gene: TRBV28
CDR3 protein: CASSLFGGGDTQYF; CDR3 DNA: TGTGCCAGCAGCTTATTTGGCGGGGGCGATACGCAGTATTTT; D gene: -; J gene: TRBJ2-3; clone size: -; V gene: TRBV5-6
CDR3 protein: CASSLGGSLNEQFF; CDR3 DNA: TGTGCCAGCAGTTTAGGGGGCAGCTTGAATGAGCAGTTCTTC; D gene: -; J gene: TRBJ2-1; clone size: -; V gene: TRBV27
CDR3 protein: CASKSGLRYNEQFF; CDR3 DNA: TGTGCCAGTAAGTCCGGACTAAGATACAATGAGCAGTTCTTC; D gene: -; J gene: TRBJ2-1; clone size: -; V gene: TRBV19
CDR3 protein: CASSLSQGLPYEQYF; CDR3 DNA: TGTGCCAGCAGTTTGTCTCAGGGACTCCCCTACGAGCAGTACTTC; D gene: -; J gene: TRBJ2-7; clone size: -; V gene: TRBV5-4
CDR3 protein: CASSFQGTVYEQYF; CDR3 DNA: TGTGCCAGCAGCTTTCAAGGGACTGTTTACGAGCAGTACTTC; D gene: -; J gene: TRBJ2-7; clone size: -; V gene: TRBV7-9
CDR3 protein: CASSESWGYIQYF; CDR3 DNA: TGTGCCAGCAGTGAGAGCTGGGGCTACATTCAGTACTTC; D gene: -; J gene: TRBJ2-4; clone size: -; V gene: TRBV2
CDR3 protein: CASNYMTPSVAQPQHF; CDR3 DNA: TGTGCCAGCAATTACATGACCCCCTCGGTAGCACAGCCCCAGCATTTT; D gene: -; J gene: TRBJ1-5; clone size: few; V gene: TRBV28
CDR3 protein: CASSQVASGQDTQYF; CDR3 DNA: TGCGCCAGCAGCCAAGTGGCCAGCGGCCAAGATACGCAGTATTTT; D gene: -; J gene: TRBJ2-3; clone size: -; V gene: TRBV4-1
CDR3 protein: CASGWGTENAEAFF; CDR3 DNA: TGTGCTAGTGGTTGGGGCACGGAGAACGCTGAAGCTTTCTTT; D gene: -; J gene: TRBJ1-1; clone size: -; V gene: TRBV12-5